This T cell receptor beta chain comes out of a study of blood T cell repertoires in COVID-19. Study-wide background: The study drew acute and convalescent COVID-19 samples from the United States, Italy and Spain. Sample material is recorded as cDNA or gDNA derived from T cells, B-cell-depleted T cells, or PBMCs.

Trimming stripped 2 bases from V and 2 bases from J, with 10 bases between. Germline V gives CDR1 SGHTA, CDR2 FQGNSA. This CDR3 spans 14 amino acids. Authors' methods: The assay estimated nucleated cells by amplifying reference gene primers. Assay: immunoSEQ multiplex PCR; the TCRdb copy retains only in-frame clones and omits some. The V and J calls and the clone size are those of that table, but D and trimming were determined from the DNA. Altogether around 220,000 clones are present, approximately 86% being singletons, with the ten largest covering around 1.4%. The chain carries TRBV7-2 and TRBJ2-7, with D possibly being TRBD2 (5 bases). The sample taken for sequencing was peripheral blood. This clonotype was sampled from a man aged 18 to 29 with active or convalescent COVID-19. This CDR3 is CASSLLSGTYEQYF. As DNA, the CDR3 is TGTGCCAGCAGCTTACTCTCGGGGACCTACGAGCAGTACTTC. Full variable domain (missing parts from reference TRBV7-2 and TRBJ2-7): GAGVSQSPSNKVTEKGKDVELRCDPISGHTALYWYRQSLGQGLEFLIYFQGNSAPDKSGLPSDRFSAERTGGSVSTLTIQRTQQEDSAVYLCASSLLSGTYEQYFGPGTRLTVT.